The rows below give T cell receptor beta chains drawn from one sample of a study of control samples from healthy donors and cancer patients. Here immunoSEQ multiplex PCR was the method, and the copy in TCRdb shows in-frame clones only, minus some. In the table there are about 160,000 clones, over 85% of which are singletons. Input material: blood. These receptors all come from a man between 18 and 29 years old in good health. The CDR3 runs from the conserved cysteine through the conserved F or W. Size is stated for part of the rows, as once, few or many counts, or as a class when the clone is expanded.

j_call: TRBJ1-1; clone_size: .; v_call: TRBV27; cdr3_aa: CASSLAQGANTEAFF
j_call: TRBJ2-7; clone_size: .; v_call: TRBV29-1; cdr3_aa: CSVIGGIIQADEQYF
j_call: TRBJ2-1; clone_size: .; v_call: TRBV19; cdr3_aa: CASSISGNPSRPVF
j_call: TRBJ1-3; clone_size: .; v_call: TRBV28; cdr3_aa: CASSSPGQVGNTIYF
j_call: TRBJ1-2; clone_size: .; v_call: TRBV30; cdr3_aa: CAWISGPYGYTF
j_call: TRBJ2-3; clone_size: .; v_call: TRBV7-9; cdr3_aa: CASSPRQTFSTDTQYF
j_call: TRBJ1-2; clone_size: .; v_call: TRBV27; cdr3_aa: CASSPIQGSDYGYTF
j_call: TRBJ1-4; clone_size: .; v_call: TRBV5-1; cdr3_aa: CASSTNPGTSTNEKLFF
j_call: TRBJ2-1; clone_size: few; v_call: TRBV5-1; cdr3_aa: CASSSLTSGSSYNEQFF
j_call: TRBJ2-7; clone_size: .; v_call: TRBV4-1; cdr3_aa: CASSIHSTDSYEQYF
j_call: TRBJ2-7; clone_size: once; v_call: TRBV7-2; cdr3_aa: CASSFVLAGGEYEQYF
j_call: TRBJ1-1; clone_size: .; v_call: TRBV5-4; cdr3_aa: CASSSRGLGTEAFF
j_call: TRBJ2-1; clone_size: .; v_call: TRBV24-1; cdr3_aa: CATSDLGGSSYNEQFF
j_call: TRBJ1-6; clone_size: .; v_call: TRBV6-2/TRBV6-3; cdr3_aa: CASSTGTANSPLHF
j_call: TRBJ1-6; clone_size: .; v_call: TRBV19; cdr3_aa: CASSMEGLGSPLHF
j_call: TRBJ2-3; clone_size: .; v_call: TRBV7-2; cdr3_aa: CASSGDLAGGLADTQYF
j_call: TRBJ1-1; clone_size: .; v_call: TRBV14; cdr3_aa: CASSQEGTKNEAFF
j_call: TRBJ1-1; clone_size: .; v_call: TRBV29-1; cdr3_aa: CSGTTGNTEAFF